These T cell receptor beta chains were read from a single sample in a study of radiotherapy plus CTLA-4 blockade in lung cancer. Only in-frame clones appear in the TCRdb table, and some are missing; sequencing was by immunoSEQ multiplex PCR. The sample lists about 90,000 clones, over 75% occurring once. The input for sequencing was peripheral blood, taken from a patient treated with radiotherapy plus ipilimumab. The receptors originated from a human donor with non-small cell lung cancer that progressed on radiotherapy plus ipilimumab. CDR3s include the opening cysteine and the closing phenylalanine or tryptophan. The order of the fields is CDR3 length, J gene, V gene, clone size, CDR3 protein. Some rows mark clone size as missing; the rest say once, few, many or name a class of expanded clone.

length: 14
J: TRBJ1-3
V: TRBV28
size: NA
CDR3: CASSQGGAGNTIYF

length: 12
J: TRBJ2-6
V: TRBV6-4
size: NA
CDR3: CASKGGANVLTF

length: 13
J: TRBJ1-1
V: TRBV7-9
size: few
CDR3: CASSGSMNTEAFF

length: 15
J: TRBJ1-2
V: TRBV7-9
size: NA
CDR3: CASSLLSSGISGYTF

length: 17
J: TRBJ1-5
V: TRBV4-2
size: NA
CDR3: CASSQQKIGSGSQPQHF

length: 13
J: TRBJ1-3
V: TRBV28
size: NA
CDR3: CASSLLSGNTIYF

length: 18
J: TRBJ1-5
V: TRBV27
size: once
CDR3: CASSLVPPSGSNGQPQHF

length: 17
J: TRBJ1-1
V: TRBV27
size: NA
CDR3: CASRVGPGQGLNTEAFF

length: 13
J: TRBJ2-1
V: TRBV10-3
size: NA
CDR3: CAISDRDYNEQFF

length: 13
J: TRBJ2-2
V: TRBV7-9
size: NA
CDR3: CASSSQGARELFF

length: 13
J: TRBJ2-5
V: TRBV9
size: NA
CDR3: CASSVTGGGVQYF

length: 14
J: TRBJ1-1
V: TRBV7-9
size: NA
CDR3: CASSLLSKNTEAFF

length: 15
J: TRBJ2-5
V: TRBV7-9
size: NA
CDR3: CASSLEGIPQETQYF

length: 15
J: TRBJ1-5
V: TRBV7-2
size: NA
CDR3: CASSPGTAQGQPQHF

length: 15
J: TRBJ2-7
V: TRBV18
size: NA
CDR3: CASSLGLAGAYEQYF

length: 14
J: TRBJ1-2
V: TRBV10-3
size: NA
CDR3: CAIRGDTGNYGYTF

length: 16
J: TRBJ1-4
V: TRBV6-5
size: NA
CDR3: CASSYSSRGRGEKLFF

length: 17
J: TRBJ2-7
V: TRBV7-2
size: NA
CDR3: CAIVIGSRNIGGYEQYF

length: 17
J: TRBJ1-6
V: TRBV27
size: NA
CDR3: CASRSGMVLSYNSPLHF

length: 16
J: TRBJ2-3
V: TRBV4-1
size: NA
CDR3: CASRKVGLAGADTQYF

length: 14
J: TRBJ1-2
V: TRBV2
size: NA
CDR3: CASSEANVNYGYTF

length: 16
J: TRBJ2-2
V: TRBV5-1
size: NA
CDR3: CASSNGRTSGTGELFF

length: 13
J: TRBJ2-2
V: TRBV7-2
size: NA
CDR3: CASSVQNGGELFF

length: 14
J: TRBJ2-5
V: TRBV5-6
size: NA
CDR3: CASSSDRIQETQYF

length: 17
J: TRBJ2-5
V: TRBV5-4
size: NA
CDR3: CASSLTPSGGAGETQYF

length: 12
J: TRBJ2-1
V: TRBV4-1
size: NA
CDR3: CASSRGYNEQFF

length: 15
J: TRBJ2-1
V: TRBV5-1
size: NA
CDR3: CASSLRLASYNEQFF

length: 16
J: TRBJ2-3
V: TRBV5-6
size: NA
CDR3: CASKGYWTRAPDTQYF

length: 14
J: TRBJ2-5
V: TRBV2
size: NA
CDR3: CASSQGLAAETQYF

length: 13
J: TRBJ1-5
V: TRBV7-2
size: NA
CDR3: CASSLNRAGDQHF

length: 11
J: TRBJ2-7
V: TRBV7-8
size: few
CDR3: CASSLDYEQYF

length: 17
J: TRBJ1-5
V: TRBV6-1
size: NA
CDR3: CASSERTGLGVNQPQHF

length: 14
J: TRBJ1-2
V: TRBV7-2
size: NA
CDR3: CASSLDREYYGYTF

length: 13
J: TRBJ2-2
V: TRBV10-3
size: once
CDR3: CAIMNYGTGELFF

length: 15
J: TRBJ1-4
V: TRBV5-1
size: NA
CDR3: CASSLEGETNEKLFF

length: 13
J: TRBJ1-2
V: TRBV6-5
size: few
CDR3: CASSESRDIGYTF

length: 17
J: TRBJ2-7
V: TRBV7-2
size: NA
CDR3: CASSLAPSDRAPYEQYF

length: 13
J: TRBJ1-5
V: TRBV2
size: NA
CDR3: CASRDRWDQPQHF